The 21 T cell receptor beta chains below were found in one sample sequenced in a study of T cell repertoires in cytomegalovirus infection. TCRdb re-analysed the reads in MiXCR, keeping a single row per CDR3 protein. The sample includes some 700,000 distinct CDR3 sequences, 35% of them seen just once. Sequencing was carried out using PBMCs. These receptors were taken from a human donor in good health (CMV status not recorded). Some clones in this sample may be carry-over from other donors' samples.

The gene calls are TRBV12-3 or TRBV12-4 and TRBJ2-3; 11 nucleotides match TRBD2. The CDR3 runs 18 residues. Trimming at V came to 5 bases and at J to 1 base, leaving 11 bases not matched to a gene. The CDR3 is CASSPPPPTSGGTDTQYF. The CDR3 bases are TGTGCCAGCAGTCCCCCCCCGCCGACTAGCGGGGGCACAGATACGCAGTATTTT.

Comment on this clonotype: This could be a read error, since a much larger clone is one nucleotide away. The CDR3 loop reads CASRPSMTGANSPLHF. For the CDR3, the DNA is TGTGCCAGCAGGCCGTCGATGACAGGTGCTAATTCACCCCTCCACTTT. V is TRBV12-3 or TRBV12-4 and J is TRBJ1-6; the D gene is possibly TRBD1 (6 bases). Deletions cut 6 bases from V and 6 bases from J, with 18 bases between. The CDR3 has 16 residues.

V is TRBV6-8 and J is TRBJ1-1, with 9 bases matching TRBD1. The V gene's germline CDR1 is MNHGY and CDR2 SAAAGT. J was trimmed by 1 base and V by 2 bases; bases with no gene match: 2. CDR3 length: 15 amino acids. The CDR3 nucleotides are TGTGCCAGCAGTTACGAGACAGGGGGGAACACTGAAGCTTTCTTT. This sequence encodes CASSYETGGNTEAFF.

The sample holds a few counts of this clonotype. The chain employs TRBV20-1 and TRBJ1-4, with no clear D. V was cut by 1 base and J by 3 bases, with 0 bases left in between. This CDR3 spans 11 amino acids. Germline assignment: CDR1 DFQATT and CDR2 SNEGSKA (reference sequence). The CDR3 here is CSARANEKLFF. As DNA, the CDR3 is TGCAGTGCTAGAGCTAATGAAAAACTGTTTTTT.

A few counts support this clonotype. The J gene is TRBJ2-3, the V gene TRBV7-8; 13 positions match TRBD2. Looked up from germline, CDR1 is SGHVS and CDR2 is FQNEAQ. This CDR3 has 16 residues. The ends lost 3 bases at V and 6 bases at J; junction bases unmatched: 6. CDR3 DNA sequence: TGTGCCAGCAGCTTGACTAGCGGGGGGCCTAGGGATACGCAGTATTTT. Translating gives CASSLTSGGPRDTQYF.

This clonotype was seen many times. The chain recombines TRBV12-3 or TRBV12-4 with TRBJ2-1; D assignment may be TRBD1 or TRBD2 (5 bases each). Trimming took off 3 bases at V and 3 bases at J, with 12 bases between the two ends. CDR3 size: 15 residues. The CDR3 loop reads CASSFGDLFYNEQFF. The CDR3 DNA follows: TGTGCCAGCAGTTTCGGGGACCTATTCTACAATGAGCAGTTCTTC.

This clonotype was recorded a few times. V and J are TRBV11-1 and TRBJ1-1; D unclear. Trimming took off 0 bases at V and 4 bases at J, with 6 bases between the two ends. This CDR3 has 13 amino acids. Germline V gene sequence: CDR1 SGHAT, CDR2 FQDESV (reference sequence). In nucleotides, the CDR3 is TGTGCCAGCAGCTTAGCCGCGGGCACTGAAGCTTTCTTT. Encoded protein: CASSLAAGTEAFF.

The chain links TRBV11-1 to TRBJ1-2; D is ambiguous. This CDR3 spans 15 amino acids. V lost 2 bases, J lost 6 bases, and 16 bases lay in between. CDR1 is SGHAT and CDR2 is FQDESV in the germline V gene (reference sequence). The CDR3 spells CASSLSSGRMHGYTF. CDR3 sequence (DNA): TGTGCCAGCAGCTTAAGTTCGGGGAGAATGCATGGCTACACCTTC.

This clonotype was detected only a few times. The rearrangement links TRBV6-4 to TRBJ2-3, with 8 bases identical to TRBD2. CDR3 length: 15 residues. The germline CDR1 and CDR2 sequences are MRHNA and SNTAGT. V lost 0 bases to trimming and J lost 4 bases; unmatched junction nucleotides: 3. The CDR3 DNA follows: TGTGCCAGCAGTGACTCGAGCGGGAGTGCAGATACGCAGTATTTT. Translating gives CASSDSSGSADTQYF.

This clonotype was found once. One end of the junction varies from germline; a read error may be responsible. The rearrangement joins TRBV5-6 to TRBJ2-1; D assignment may be TRBD1 or TRBD2 (6 bases each). The CDR3 runs to 13 residues. CDR1 SGHDT and CDR2 YYEEEE come from the germline V gene. The DNA of the CDR3 is TGTTCCAGAAGATCTGAGGGGGGCAATGAGCAGTTCTTC. It is translated as CSRRSEGGNEQFF.

In its sample, this clonotype was seen a few times. The V and J genes are TRBV6-1 and TRBJ1-4; D is possibly TRBD1 (6 bases). V shed 2 bases and J shed 8 bases, with 12 bases lying between them. Germline V gives CDR1 MNHNS, CDR2 SASEGT. The CDR3 is 14 amino acids. The CDR3 nucleotides are TGTGCCAGCAGTGAAATGGGGGCAGGGGAAAAACTGTTTTTT. Protein: CASSEMGAGEKLFF.

The chain is built from TRBV7-9 and TRBJ1-2; 8 nucleotides line up with TRBD1. CDR1 SEHNR and CDR2 FQNEAQ come from the germline V gene (reference sequence). This CDR3 spans 14 amino acids. The trim removed 3 bases at V and 2 bases at J, leaving 2 bases unmatched. This CDR3 reads CASSFGDRNYGYTF. The CDR3 DNA reads as TGTGCCAGCAGCTTCGGGGACAGGAACTATGGCTACACCTTC.

In the case of this clonotype: Likely a read error: the CDR3 ends without its conserved phenylalanine or tryptophan. The genes are TRBV6-6 and TRBJ2-2; D is ambiguous. The germline gives CDR1 MNHNY, CDR2 SVGAGI (reference sequence). This CDR3 spans 12 amino acids. Between the trimmed V and J ends, which lost 11 bases and 3 bases, there was a span of 10 bases. The CDR3 here is CAVREDTGELFL. DNA of the CDR3: TGTGCCGTTAGAGAGGACACCGGGGAGCTGTTTTTG.

This clonotype was picked up a small number of times. CDR3 protein: CASSSPFTGVDTGELFF. The CDR3 region has the DNA TGTGCCAGTAGTTCCCCTTTCACGGGAGTGGACACCGGGGAGCTGTTTTTT. The chain joins TRBV19 to TRBJ2-2; D may be TRBD2 (6 bases). Germline V gives CDR1 LNHDA, CDR2 SQIVND (reference sequence). There are 17 residues in the CDR3. V shed 5 bases and J shed 3 bases, with 19 bases lying between them.

The rearrangement uses TRBV25-1 and TRBJ2-3, with D uncertain. From germline, CDR1 is MGHDK and CDR2 SYGVNS. CDR3 length: 13 residues. V lost 1 base, J lost 4 bases, and 6 bases lay in between. The CDR3 loop is CASSEFTSDTQYF. For the CDR3, the DNA is TGTGCCAGCAGTGAATTTACGTCAGATACGCAGTATTTT. Supplemented by reference TRBV25-1 and TRBJ2-3, the full variable domain reads EADIYQTPRYLVIGTGKKITLECSQTMGHDKMYWYQQDPGMELHLIHYSYGVNSTEKGDLSSESTVSRIRTEHFPLTLESARPSHTSQYLCASSEFTSDTQYFGPGTRLTVL.

This clonotype was observed at least ten times. The chain recombines TRBV7-2 with TRBJ2-1, with 7 positions matching TRBD2. The ends lost 4 bases at V and 3 bases at J; junction bases unmatched: 3. Germline CDR1 reads SGHTA; CDR2 reads FQGNSA. The CDR3 has 14 residues. The CDR3 DNA sequence: TGTGCCAGCAGCTGGGGGGGGAACTACAATGAGCAGTTCTTC. Encoded protein: CASSWGGNYNEQFF.

This clonotype was counted a few times. Just one base apart from a much larger clone, this may be a read error. The J gene is TRBJ2-7, the V gene TRBV7-2; possibly TRBD1 or TRBD2 for D (5 bases each). The CDR3 totals 14 residues. V gave up 5 bases and J gave up 7 bases, with 18 bases separating them. Per the germline V gene, CDR1 is SGHTA and CDR2 is FQGNSA. CDR3 in amino acids: CASSASGPLPEQYF. CDR3 bases: TGTGCCAGCAGCGCCTCGGGACCGCTTCCAGAGCAGTACTTC.

This clonotype was observed a few times. The V gene is TRBV7-8, the J gene TRBJ2-1; 10 nucleotides match TRBD1. The ends lost 5 bases at V and 6 bases at J; junction bases unmatched: 7. Germline V lookup: CDR1 SGHVS, CDR2 FQNEAQ. The CDR3 is made up of 15 amino acids. CDR3 bases: TGTGCCAGCAGCGGACGACAGGGGGCGTCCAATGAGCAGTTCTTC. As protein: CASSGRQGASNEQFF.

V and J are TRBV2 and TRBJ1-2; perhaps TRBD1 as D (6 bases). CDR3 length: 13 amino acids. Trimming cost V 8 bases and J 1 base, with 11 bases left between them. Germline CDR1 and CDR2: SNHLY and FYNNEI. CDR3 protein: CASPVGGNYGYTF. The CDR3 DNA follows: TGTGCCAGCCCGGTAGGGGGTAACTATGGCTACACCTTC.

V is TRBV13 and J is TRBJ1-2; D is uncertain. Germline V gene sequence: CDR1 PRHDT, CDR2 FYEKMQ (reference sequence). With 2 bases removed from V and 6 bases from J, the gap between germline ends came to 13 bases. The CDR3 is made up of 14 amino acids. The DNA of the CDR3 is TGTGCCAGCAGCTTATCTCGGGCAGTCAATGGCTACACCTTC. This translates into CASSLSRAVNGYTF.

This clonotype appeared a few times. The V and J genes are TRBV4-1 and TRBJ2-7, with unresolved D. There are 15 residues in the CDR3. V lost 0 bases and J 4 bases, leaving 13 bases between the germline ends. Germline V lookup: CDR1 MGHRA, CDR2 YSYEKL. The CDR3, as DNA: TGCGCCAGCAGCCAAGAGATTGCAGGAGTATACGAGCAGTACTTC. This gives the protein CASSQEIAGVYEQYF.